This record looks at one T cell receptor (beta chain) sequence and its context. The data are from a study of blood T cell repertoires in COVID-19. Study information: The United States, Italy and Spain supplied acute and convalescent COVID-19 samples.

The germline gives CDR1 MNHNY, CDR2 SVGAGI (reference sequence). This CDR3 spans 14 amino acids. Trimming shortened V by 5 bases and J by 1 base, and 11 bases separated the two germline ends. Per the study methods: How many nucleated cells were present was estimated from reference gene primer amplification. The method was immunoSEQ multiplex PCR; TCRdb's version includes in-frame clones alone and lacks a portion of them. V, J and clone size reflect that table, while D and trimming were determined from the DNA. The sample lists more than 250,000 clones, roughly 88% occurring once. The material sequenced was PBMCs or T cells enriched from blood (not recorded which). This clonotype was sampled from a man aged 25-45 years who had recovered from COVID-19. V gene TRBV6-6 combines with J gene TRBJ2-5; D may be TRBD1 (5 bases). CDR3 protein: CASSPTTVQETQYF. The CDR3 bases are TGTGCCAGCAGTCCCACGACAGTCCAAGAGACCCAGTACTTC.